The rows below give T cell receptor beta chains drawn from one sample of a study of blood T cell repertoires in COVID-19. Using immunoSEQ multiplex PCR, the repertoire was profiled, and TCRdb retains in-frame clones only, with some absent. Altogether about 280,000 clones are present, roughly four fifths being singletons, with the ten largest covering more than 8%. The sample taken for sequencing was peripheral blood. The receptor source for this set is a woman between 50 and 59 years old who had recovered from COVID-19. Each CDR3 is given with its conserved first and last residue. The D gene is left open where the match is weak. Rows give clone size only sometimes, using once, few, many, or a class for an expanded clone.

V gene: TRBV2
clone size: few
J gene: TRBJ2-7
D gene: TRBD1
CDR3 length: 15
CDR3 protein: CASSQGTGGLYEQYF
CDR3 DNA: TGTGCCAGCAGCCAAGGGACAGGGGGCCTCTACGAGCAGTACTTC

V gene: TRBV18
clone size: .
J gene: TRBJ2-1
D gene: .
CDR3 length: 13
CDR3 protein: CASSPRESSEQFF
CDR3 DNA: TGTGCCAGCTCACCCCGGGAGTCTAGTGAGCAGTTCTTC

V gene: TRBV30
clone size: .
J gene: TRBJ1-5
D gene: TRBD1
CDR3 length: 12
CDR3 protein: CATQGKGQPQHF
CDR3 DNA: TGTGCCACACAGGGGAAGGGTCAGCCCCAGCATTTT

V gene: TRBV19
clone size: .
J gene: TRBJ1-1
D gene: TRBD1
CDR3 length: 12
CDR3 protein: CVLRGRWTEAFF
CDR3 DNA: TGTGTTCTGAGGGGGCGGTGGACTGAAGCTTTCTTT

V gene: TRBV10-3
clone size: .
J gene: TRBJ1-3
D gene: .
CDR3 length: 16
CDR3 protein: CAISAGITRSGNTIYF
CDR3 DNA: TGTGCCATCAGTGCAGGCATCACCCGCTCTGGAAACACCATATATTTT

V gene: TRBV5-1
clone size: .
J gene: TRBJ2-2
D gene: TRBD2
CDR3 length: 14
CDR3 protein: CASSLAGGTGELFF
CDR3 DNA: TGCGCCAGCAGCCTGGCGGGGGGGACCGGGGAGCTGTTTTTT

V gene: TRBV19
clone size: .
J gene: TRBJ2-1
D gene: .
CDR3 length: 14
CDR3 protein: CASSRVGAYNEQFF
CDR3 DNA: TGTGCCAGTAGCAGAGTTGGAGCGTACAATGAGCAGTTCTTC

V gene: TRBV21-1
clone size: .
J gene: TRBJ1-3
D gene: .
CDR3 length: 17
CDR3 protein: CASTRRLTLISGNTIYF
CDR3 DNA: TGTGCCAGCACCCGCCGTCTAACCCTGATCTCTGGAAACACCATATATTTT

V gene: TRBV7-2
clone size: .
J gene: TRBJ2-7
D gene: TRBD2
CDR3 length: 13
CDR3 protein: CASSSPTSLWSYF
CDR3 DNA: TGTGCCAGCAGCTCCCCGACTAGCTTATGGAGTTACTTC

V gene: TRBV3-1/TRBV3-2
clone size: .
J gene: TRBJ2-7
D gene: .
CDR3 length: 14
CDR3 protein: CASSQVGVVYEQYF
CDR3 DNA: TGTGCCAGCAGCCAAGTCGGGGTGGTGTACGAGCAGTACTTC

V gene: TRBV6-1
clone size: .
J gene: TRBJ1-1
D gene: .
CDR3 length: 14
CDR3 protein: CASSEDRLNTEAFF
CDR3 DNA: TGTGCCAGCAGTGAAGACAGGTTGAACACTGAAGCTTTCTTT

V gene: TRBV28
clone size: .
J gene: TRBJ2-1
D gene: TRBD2
CDR3 length: 15
CDR3 protein: CASTSREGAYNEQFF
CDR3 DNA: TGTGCCAGCACCTCGAGGGAGGGAGCCTACAATGAGCAGTTCTTC

V gene: TRBV3-1/TRBV3-2
clone size: .
J gene: TRBJ1-6
D gene: .
CDR3 length: 15
CDR3 protein: CASSQDPATGSPLHF
CDR3 DNA: TGTGCCAGCAGCCAAGATCCAGCTACGGGTTCACCCCTCCACTTT

V gene: TRBV7-9
clone size: .
J gene: TRBJ2-7
D gene: TRBD1
CDR3 length: 13
CDR3 protein: CASSLTGAHEQYF
CDR3 DNA: TGTGCCAGCAGCTTGACAGGGGCCCACGAGCAGTACTTC

V gene: TRBV28
clone size: few
J gene: TRBJ2-7
D gene: TRBD1
CDR3 length: 15
CDR3 protein: CASRGDRGWAYEQYF
CDR3 DNA: TGTGCCAGCAGAGGGGACAGGGGGTGGGCCTACGAGCAGTACTTC

V gene: TRBV7-2
clone size: .
J gene: TRBJ2-3
D gene: TRBD2
CDR3 length: 16
CDR3 protein: CASSIGAGGGQDTQYF
CDR3 DNA: TGTGCCAGCAGCATTGGAGCGGGGGGGGGTCAAGATACGCAGTATTTT

V gene: TRBV5-1
clone size: .
J gene: TRBJ1-2
D gene: .
CDR3 length: 13
CDR3 protein: CASSLARNYGYTF
CDR3 DNA: TGCGCCAGCAGCTTGGCCAGAAACTATGGCTACACCTTC

V gene: TRBV7-2
clone size: .
J gene: TRBJ2-2
D gene: .
CDR3 length: 12
CDR3 protein: CASSLDIGELFF
CDR3 DNA: TGTGCCAGCAGCTTAGACATCGGGGAGCTGTTTTTT

V gene: TRBV5-1
clone size: .
J gene: TRBJ1-1
D gene: .
CDR3 length: 14
CDR3 protein: CASSYQASNTEAFF
CDR3 DNA: TGCGCCAGCAGCTATCAAGCTTCGAACACTGAAGCTTTCTTT

V gene: TRBV9
clone size: once
J gene: TRBJ2-2
D gene: TRBD1
CDR3 length: 18
CDR3 protein: CASSVDRGSGTDTGELFF
CDR3 DNA: TGTGCCAGCAGCGTAGACAGGGGAAGTGGTACCGACACCGGGGAGCTGTTTTTT

V gene: TRBV28
clone size: .
J gene: TRBJ1-1
D gene: TRBD1
CDR3 length: 15
CDR3 protein: CASSPGTVGSLEAFF
CDR3 DNA: TGTGCCAGCAGTCCCGGGACAGTCGGAAGTCTTGAAGCTTTCTTT

V gene: TRBV5-1
clone size: once
J gene: TRBJ2-7
D gene: TRBD1
CDR3 length: 16
CDR3 protein: CASSTNPRTGGDEQYF
CDR3 DNA: TGCGCCAGCAGCACAAACCCGAGGACAGGGGGCGACGAGCAGTACTTC

V gene: TRBV7-9
clone size: .
J gene: TRBJ2-5
D gene: TRBD2
CDR3 length: 14
CDR3 protein: CASNPGGYQETQYF
CDR3 DNA: TGTGCCAGCAACCCGGGGGGTTACCAAGAGACCCAGTACTTC

V gene: TRBV6-5
clone size: .
J gene: TRBJ1-2
D gene: TRBD1
CDR3 length: 14
CDR3 protein: CASTRDRQNYGYTF
CDR3 DNA: TGTGCCAGCACTCGGGACAGGCAAAACTATGGCTACACCTTC

V gene: TRBV28
clone size: once
J gene: TRBJ2-2
D gene: TRBD2
CDR3 length: 15
CDR3 protein: CASSATGGAAGELFF
CDR3 DNA: TGTGCCAGCAGTGCCACGGGGGGGGCGGCCGGGGAGCTGTTTTTT

V gene: TRBV28
clone size: .
J gene: TRBJ1-2
D gene: .
CDR3 length: 15
CDR3 protein: CASSTSGFSGYGYTF
CDR3 DNA: TGTGCCAGCAGTACCTCAGGGTTTTCAGGCTATGGCTACACCTTC

V gene: TRBV18
clone size: .
J gene: TRBJ2-3
D gene: .
CDR3 length: 15
CDR3 protein: CASSLLASSTDTQYF
CDR3 DNA: TGTGCCAGCTCCCTCTTAGCGTCTAGCACAGATACGCAGTATTTT

V gene: TRBV3-1/TRBV3-2
clone size: once
J gene: TRBJ2-3
D gene: .
CDR3 length: 13
CDR3 protein: CASSQGTTDTQYF
CDR3 DNA: TGTGCCAGCAGCCAAGGGACTACAGATACGCAGTATTTT

V gene: TRBV7-9
clone size: .
J gene: TRBJ1-5
D gene: .
CDR3 length: 12
CDR3 protein: CASSLAAQPQHF
CDR3 DNA: TGTGCCAGCAGCTTAGCGGCCCAGCCCCAGCATTTT

V gene: TRBV2
clone size: .
J gene: TRBJ2-7
D gene: .
CDR3 length: 15
CDR3 protein: CASSERGLESYEQYF
CDR3 DNA: TGTGCCAGCAGTGAAAGAGGACTGGAAAGCTACGAGCAGTACTTC

V gene: TRBV29-1
clone size: .
J gene: TRBJ2-7
D gene: TRBD2
CDR3 length: 15
CDR3 protein: CSVVRASGNSYEQYF
CDR3 DNA: TGCAGCGTTGTGAGGGCTAGCGGCAACTCCTACGAGCAGTACTTC